A single sample is the source of the 19 T cell receptor beta chains below, sequenced in a study of early T cells in non-severe SARS-CoV-2 infection. Via MiXCR, TCRdb re-called the 5' RACE reads, giving one row per CDR3 protein. The sample holds over 45,000 distinct CDR3 sequences, around 16% seen once. Specimen: whole blood, collected at baseline. The receptor set was obtained from an adult who was a healthcare worker with PCR-confirmed SARS-CoV-2 infection or an uninfected control (not recorded which).

The chain carries TRBV2 and TRBJ1-6; D perhaps matches TRBD1 (6 bases). The CDR3 is 13 amino acids. Germline V gene data show CDR1 as SNHLY and CDR2 as FYNNEI. The V end lost 7 bases, the J end lost 6 bases, and 10 bases lay between the germline ends. The CDR3 DNA is TGTGCCAGCATTGGACAGTCTAATTCACCCCTCCACTTT. Protein sequence: CASIGQSNSPLHF.

This chain uses TRBV5-1 with TRBJ1-5, with 8 bases fitting TRBD1. There are 15 residues in the CDR3. With V trimmed by 4 bases and J by 3 bases, 6 bases remained unmatched. The germline V gene encodes CDR1 SGHRS and CDR2 YFSETQ. CDR3 nucleotide sequence: TGCGCCAGCAGCCCGGGACAGGAACTCAATCAGCCCCAGCATTTT. Translation gives CASSPGQELNQPQHF.

This clonotype was counted only a few times. The chain uses TRBV3-1 and TRBJ2-2, with D possibly called TRBD1 or TRBD2 (5 bases each). The germline gives CDR1 LGHDT, CDR2 YNNKEL (reference sequence). Trimming took 0 bases from V and 1 from J, leaving 15 bases between them. The CDR3 loop spans 18 amino acids. The CDR3 is CASSQEGLAGRNTGELFF. DNA of the CDR3: TGTGCCAGCAGCCAAGAAGGGTTGGCAGGGAGGAACACCGGGGAGCTGTTTTTT. The full variable domain, with the rest looked up from reference TRBV3-1 and TRBJ2-2, is DTAVSQTPKYLVTQMGNDKSIKCEQNLGHDTMYWYKQDSKKFLKIMFSYNNKELIINETVPNRFSPKSPDKAHLNLHINSLELGDSAVYFCASSQEGLAGRNTGELFFGEGSRLTVL.

The chain uses TRBV7-6 and TRBJ2-6; 11 bases match TRBD2. V gave up 5 bases and J gave up 3 bases; unmatched junction bases: 6. Germline-derived CDR1 and CDR2 are SGHVS and FNYEAQ. The CDR3 contains 17 residues. CDR3 amino acids: CASSRSGGAFGANVLTF. In DNA form, the CDR3 reads TGTGCCAGCAGCCGTAGCGGGGGGGCCTTTGGGGCCAACGTCCTGACTTTC.

This clonotype was seen at least ten times. V and J are TRBV12-5 and TRBJ2-1, with 13 bases that match TRBD2. In germline, CDR1 is LGHNT, CDR2 FRNRAP. This CDR3 is 14 amino acids long. V gave up 8 bases and J gave up 7 bases; unmatched junction bases: 5. The CDR3 spells CASRGTSGVNEQFF. The DNA for the CDR3 is TGTGCTAGTCGAGGGACTAGCGGGGTGAATGAGCAGTTCTTC.

This clonotype was counted only a few times. This chain connects TRBV7-8 to TRBJ2-1, with 13 bases identical to TRBD2. The CDR3 is 17 amino acids. V dropped 4 bases and J dropped 4; count of bases not matched to a gene: 7. Germline CDR1 reads SGHVS; CDR2 reads FQNEAQ. CDR3 nucleotide sequence: TGTGCCAGCAGCTCTAGGACTAGCGGGGGACCTTACAATGAGCAGTTCTTC. This translates into CASSSRTSGGPYNEQFF.

This chain links TRBV18 with TRBJ1-1, with 7 bases fitting TRBD1. V lost 2 bases to trimming and J lost 2 bases; unmatched junction nucleotides: 5. The germline V gene encodes CDR1 KGHSH and CDR2 LQKENI. CDR3 length equals 15 residues. CDR3 nucleotides: TGTGCCAGCTCACCAAGGACAGGCCTAAACACTGAAGCTTTCTTT. It encodes CASSPRTGLNTEAFF.

This clonotype was seen at least ten times. J is TRBJ2-3 and V is TRBV4-2, with TRBD1 matching 7 bases. There are 16 residues in the CDR3. J gave up 2 bases and V 6 bases, and 11 bases lay outside the gene matches. Germline V lookup: CDR1 LGHNA, CDR2 YNFKEQ. CDR3 nucleotide sequence: TGTGCCAGCAGGGGGCGGACAGGAGCCTTCACAGATACGCAGTATTTT. It is translated as CASRGRTGAFTDTQYF.

This clonotype was seen more than once but under ten times. The J gene is TRBJ2-1, the V gene TRBV28; D assignment may be TRBD1 or TRBD2 (5 bases each). This CDR3 has 11 residues. CDR1 and CDR2 from the germline V gene are MDHEN and SYDVKM. Trimming removed 8 bases at V and 7 bases at J, with 9 bases between. CDR3 nucleotides: TGTGCCAGCCAGAGGGGTAATGAGCAGTTCTTC. Translated, it gives CASQRGNEQFF.

This rearrangement joins TRBV12-5 to TRBJ2-1; the D is unclear. With 7 bases removed from V and 5 bases from J, the gap between germline ends came to 9 bases. This CDR3 has 12 residues. Germline CDR1 and CDR2: LGHNT and FRNRAP. The CDR3 coding sequence is TGTGCTAGTGAGTTTTACAACAATGAGCAGTTCTTC. It specifies CASEFYNNEQFF.

This clonotype was detected ten times or more. The chain combines TRBV14 with TRBJ2-1; D not certain. This CDR3 comprises 15 residues. Germline lookup yields CDR1 SGHDN and CDR2 FVKESK. Trimming took off 1 base at V and 2 bases at J, with 9 bases between the two ends. Here the CDR3 DNA reads TGTGCCAGCAGCCAAGGTCCGGGCCCCTACAATGAGCAGTTCTTC. Protein sequence: CASSQGPGPYNEQFF.

This rearrangement joins TRBV11-2 to TRBJ2-1, with D hard to call. The CDR3 has 11 amino acids. Trimming shortened V by 5 bases and J by 8 bases, and 7 bases separated the two germline ends. CDR1 is SGHAT and CDR2 is FQNNGV in the germline V gene. The CDR3 region is CASSPRDEQFF. CDR3 DNA: TGTGCCAGCAGCCCTCGTGATGAGCAGTTCTTC.

V and J are TRBV7-9 and TRBJ2-1; tentatively, D is TRBD2 (6 bases). The CDR3 is made up of 14 amino acids. V lost 2 bases to trimming and J lost 8 bases, with 13 bases between them. Germline loops: CDR1 SEHNR, CDR2 FQNEAQ (reference sequence). CDR3 sequence: CASSLRLTGDEQFF. In nucleotides, the CDR3 is TGTGCCAGCAGCTTACGGTTAACGGGAGATGAGCAGTTCTTC.

J is TRBJ2-2 and V is TRBV7-3, with a weak D call TRBD1 (6 bases). Germline V gene data show CDR1 as SGHTA and CDR2 as FQGTGA. The V end was cut by 5 bases, the J end by 3 bases, with 19 bases between. This CDR3 region has 17 residues. CDR3 in DNA: TGTGCCAGCAGCCCAGACCCGGACAGCCGGTACACCGGGGAGCTGTTTTTT. It translates to CASSPDPDSRYTGELFF. Combining the CDR3 with reference TRBV7-3 and TRBJ2-2 gives the whole variable domain GAGVSQTPSNKVTEKGKYVELRCDPISGHTALYWYRQSLGQGPEFLIYFQGTGAADDSGLPNDRFFAVRPEGSVSTLKIQRTERGDSAVYLCASSPDPDSRYTGELFFGEGSRLTVL.

The chain recombines TRBV20-1 with TRBJ1-5; no clear D. The CDR3 totals 13 residues. The V and J ends lost 1 base and 3 bases respectively, with 7 bases between them. Germline V gene data show CDR1 as DFQATT and CDR2 as SNEGSKA (reference sequence). The CDR3 nucleotides read TGCAGTGCTAGAGTACAAGACAATCAGCCCCAGCATTTT. Its translation: CSARVQDNQPQHF.

This sequence joins TRBV6-6 and TRBJ2-3; weak D call: TRBD2 (5 bases). The CDR3 has 15 amino acids. CDR1 is MNHNY, CDR2 SVGAGI, per germline (reference sequence). The V end lost 2 bases, the J end lost 4 bases, and 13 bases lay between the germline ends. The DNA for the CDR3 is TGTGCCAGCAGTTACCTTCCGGGGTGGGCAGATACGCAGTATTTT. It is translated as CASSYLPGWADTQYF.

This clonotype showed up just once. The junction shows a germline mismatch at one end, possibly a read error. V is TRBV29-1 and J is TRBJ2-3; D ambiguous. Germline V CDR1 and CDR2: SQVTM, ANQGSEA. The CDR3 spans 15 residues. DNA of the CDR3: TGCAGCGTTGCCCCAACCCCGGCGAGCACAGATACACAGTATTTT. This gives the protein CSVAPTPASTDTQYF.

This chain joins TRBV6-1 and TRBJ2-3; TRBD2 matches 9 bases. After removal of 3 bases from V and 3 bases from J, the junction contained 4 bases not matched to a gene. This CDR3 contains 15 residues. The V gene's germline CDR1 is MNHNS and CDR2 SASEGT. For the CDR3, the DNA is TGTGCCAGCAGTGATCGACTAGCGGTTACAGATACGCAGTATTTT. Translating gives CASSDRLAVTDTQYF.

The genes are TRBV3-1 and TRBJ2-2; 10 bases are a match to TRBD2. This CDR3 is built from 15 residues. V lost 4 bases to trimming and J lost 1 base; unmatched junction nucleotides: 0. The V gene's germline CDR1 is LGHDT and CDR2 YNNKEL (reference sequence). As DNA, the CDR3 is TGTGCCAGCAGCCGGACTAGCGGGAACACCGGGGAGCTGTTTTTT. It yields the protein CASSRTSGNTGELFF.